The next 7 T cell receptor beta chains were all read from a single sample in a study of blood T cells in healthy people across ages. Through a sample-barcoded 5' primer and a J-beta primer mix, a second PCR was run for roughly 6 to 11 cycles. A single record per CDR3 protein comes from TCRdb applying MiXCR to the 5' RACE reads. The data hold 700,000 to 950,000 distinct CDR3 sequences, with 55% to 70% observed a single time. Sequencing input: blood. The receptors come from a man younger than 45 in good health.

The table lists this clonotype with a few counts. This chain joins TRBV20-1 and TRBJ2-4; possibly TRBD1 or TRBD2 for D (5 bases each). The DNA matches TRBJ2-7 better at its end, which makes the J call doubtful. The CDR3 is 13 residues long. The germline CDR1 and CDR2 sequences are DFQATT and SNEGSKA (reference sequence). In DNA, the CDR3 is TGCAGTGCTGCCCCGGGACGGGCCTACGAGCAGTACTTC. It codes for CSAAPGRAYEQYF.

The CDR3 bases are TGTGCCAGCAGCTTCGGGACTTATCAAGAGACCCAGTACTTC. It translates to CASSFGTYQETQYF. This chain links TRBV7-2 with TRBJ2-5; possibly TRBD2 for D (6 bases). The germline V gene encodes CDR1 SGHTA and CDR2 FQGNSA. The ends were cut back, 3 bases at V and 2 bases at J, with 10 bases in the middle. CDR3 length equals 14 residues.

J is TRBJ2-3 and V is TRBV9, with D unclear. V lost 1 base and J 0 bases, leaving 9 bases between the germline ends. CDR3 length equals 15 residues. Per the germline V gene, CDR1 is SGDLS and CDR2 is YYNGEE. The CDR3 here is CASSVQEFSTDTQYF. In nucleotides, the CDR3 is TGTGCCAGCAGCGTACAGGAGTTTAGCACAGATACGCAGTATTTT.

The chain links TRBV6-6 to TRBJ1-6, with 9 nucleotides matching TRBD1. This CDR3 has 14 amino acids. J was trimmed by 10 bases and V by 5 bases; bases with no gene match: 6. CDR1 is MNHNY, CDR2 SVGAGI, per germline (reference sequence). CDR3 coding DNA: TGTGCCAGCAGTCGCGGACAGGGGAAATCACCCCTCCACTTT. It specifies CASSRGQGKSPLHF.

This clonotype has a handful of counts. The chain joins TRBV6-1 to TRBJ2-4, with TRBD1 matching 7 bases. The DNA end lines up better with TRBJ2-7; the J call may be wrong. CDR1 and CDR2 (germline): MNHNS, SASEGT. The CDR3 has 13 residues. DNA of the CDR3: TGTGCCAGCACCGACCGACAGGGCTACGAGCAGTACTTC. Translating it yields CASTDRQGYEQYF.

This clonotype has a handful of counts. The rearrangement joins TRBV29-1 to TRBJ2-5; 11 bases line up with TRBD2. This CDR3 is 14 amino acids long. The trim removed 4 bases at V and 10 bases at J, leaving 11 bases unmatched. Looked up from germline, CDR1 is SQVTM and CDR2 is ANQGSEA. This CDR3 is CSVAQLAGEGIQYF. The DNA of the CDR3 is TGCAGCGTTGCCCAACTAGCGGGGGAAGGAATCCAGTACTTC.

This clonotype was counted a single time. The chain is built from TRBV7-2 and TRBJ1-1, with TRBD1 identical over 11 bases. The CDR3 contains 15 residues. With V trimmed by 3 bases and J by 8 bases, 8 bases remained unmatched. Germline CDR1 SGHTA, CDR2 FQGNSA. The CDR3 region is CASSLDRGRLAEAFF. CDR3 bases: TGTGCCAGCAGCTTGGACAGGGGGCGCCTCGCCGAAGCTTTCTTT.